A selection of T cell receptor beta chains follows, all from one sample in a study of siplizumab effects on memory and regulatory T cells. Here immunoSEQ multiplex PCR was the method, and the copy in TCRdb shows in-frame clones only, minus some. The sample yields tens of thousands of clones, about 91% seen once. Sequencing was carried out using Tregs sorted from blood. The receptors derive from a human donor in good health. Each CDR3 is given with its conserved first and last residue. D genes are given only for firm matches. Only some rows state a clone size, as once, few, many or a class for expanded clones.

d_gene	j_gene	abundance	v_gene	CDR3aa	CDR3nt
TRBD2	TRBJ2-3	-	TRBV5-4	CASSLGLAADGDTQYF	TGTGCCAGCAGCTTGGGACTAGCGGCAGACGGAGATACGCAGTATTTT
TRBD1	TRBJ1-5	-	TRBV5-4	CASSLTGTGGASNQPQHF	TGTGCCAGCAGCTTGACCGGGACAGGGGGAGCTAGCAATCAGCCCCAGCATTTT
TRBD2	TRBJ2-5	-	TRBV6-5	CASSYGGVGWQETQYF	TGTGCCAGCAGTTACGGGGGGGTAGGGTGGCAAGAGACCCAGTACTTC
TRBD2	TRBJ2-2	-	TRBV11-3	CASSLTSNTGELFF	TGTGCCAGCAGCTTGACTAGCAACACCGGGGAGCTGTTTTTT
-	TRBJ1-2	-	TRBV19	CASSILANYGYTF	TGTGCCAGTAGTATTCTAGCTAACTATGGCTACACCTTC
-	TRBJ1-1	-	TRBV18	CASSPGTGNTEAFF	TGTGCCAGCTCACCAGGGACGGGCAATACTGAAGCTTTCTTT
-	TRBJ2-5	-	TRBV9	CASSVGRGQETQYF	TGTGCCAGCAGCGTAGGTCGGGGGCAAGAGACCCAGTACTTC
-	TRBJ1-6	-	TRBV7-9	CASSLEIYNSPLHF	TGTGCCAGCAGCCTGGAAATTTATAATTCACCCCTCCACTTT
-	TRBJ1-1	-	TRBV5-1	CASSLGITNTEAFF	TGCGCCAGCAGCTTGGGTATAACCAACACTGAAGCTTTCTTT
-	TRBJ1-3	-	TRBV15	CATSRGRDSGNTIYF	TGTGCCACCAGCAGAGGACGAGACTCTGGAAACACCATATATTTT
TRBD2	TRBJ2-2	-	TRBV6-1	CASSDRGGGATGELFF	TGTGCCAGCAGTGATAGAGGCGGGGGGGCCACCGGGGAGCTGTTTTTT
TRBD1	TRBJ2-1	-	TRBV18	CASSPDRDSYNEQFF	TGTGCCAGCTCCCCCGACAGGGACTCCTACAATGAGCAGTTCTTC
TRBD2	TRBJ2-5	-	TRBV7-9	CASSPRGVQETQYF	TGTGCCAGCAGCCCCCGGGGGGTACAAGAGACCCAGTACTTC
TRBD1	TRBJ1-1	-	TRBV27	CASSSTGGITEAFF	TGTGCCAGCAGTTCGACAGGGGGCATCACTGAAGCTTTCTTT
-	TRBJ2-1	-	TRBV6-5	CASSYRVGGHNEQFF	TGTGCCAGCAGTTACCGTGTCGGGGGGCACAATGAGCAGTTCTTC
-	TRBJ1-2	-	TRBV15	CATSTFGGNGYTF	TGTGCCACCAGCACCTTTGGGGGGAATGGCTACACCTTC
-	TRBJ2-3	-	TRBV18	CASSPTDLGADTQYF	TGTGCCAGCTCCCCGACTGACCTAGGCGCAGATACGCAGTATTTT
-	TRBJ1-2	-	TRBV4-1	CASKQGEGPYGYTF	TGCGCCAGCAAACAAGGGGAGGGCCCCTATGGCTACACCTTC
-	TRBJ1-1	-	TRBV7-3	CASSLYGNTEAFF	TGTGCCAGCAGCTTATACGGGAACACTGAAGCTTTCTTT
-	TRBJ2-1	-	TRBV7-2	CASSLMLARGNEQFF	TGTGCCAGCAGCTTAATGCTGGCCAGGGGCAATGAGCAGTTCTTC
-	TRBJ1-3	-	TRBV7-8	CASSSGVGGYTIYF	TGTGCCAGCAGCTCGGGGGTGGGTGGCTACACCATATATTTT
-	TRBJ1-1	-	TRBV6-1	CASSEAWVTQAFF	TGTGCCAGCAGTGAAGCGTGGGTCACCCAAGCTTTCTTT
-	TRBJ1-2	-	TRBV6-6	CASSYLKAANNYGYTF	TGTGCCAGCAGTTACCTAAAAGCGGCAAATAACTATGGCTACACCTTC
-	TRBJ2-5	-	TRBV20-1	CSAPRTETQYF	TGCAGTGCTCCTAGGACGGAGACCCAGTACTTC
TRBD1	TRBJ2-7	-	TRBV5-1	CASSTRTGSEEQYF	TGCGCCAGCAGCACCCGGACAGGGAGTGAGGAGCAGTACTTC
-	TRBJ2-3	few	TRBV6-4	CASSLRAGEDTQYF	TGTGCCAGCAGTCTGAGGGCCGGGGAAGATACGCAGTATTTT
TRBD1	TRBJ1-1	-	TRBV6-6	CASSYSSQGAAEAFF	TGTGCCAGCAGTTACTCGAGTCAGGGGGCCGCTGAAGCTTTCTTT
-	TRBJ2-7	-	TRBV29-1	CKKKWDEQYF	TGCAAAAAGAAGTGGGACGAGCAGTACTTC
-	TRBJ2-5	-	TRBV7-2	CASSTFGPGIQETQYF	-
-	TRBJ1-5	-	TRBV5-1	CASSPGGLSGQPQHF	TGCGCCAGCAGCCCGGGGGGGTTGAGTGGGCAGCCCCAGCATTTT
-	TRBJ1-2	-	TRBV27	CATLGIGGPSNYGYTF	TGTGCCACCCTTGGGATTGGGGGCCCGTCTAACTATGGCTACACCTTC
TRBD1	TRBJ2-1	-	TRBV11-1	CASSLIGTGRAEQFF	TGTGCCAGCAGCTTAATAGGGACAGGAAGGGCTGAGCAGTTCTTC
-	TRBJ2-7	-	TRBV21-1	CASTLSGTSGDSSYEQYF	TGTGCCAGCACCCTATCAGGGACTAGCGGGGATAGCTCCTACGAGCAGTACTTC